The clone carrying this TCR beta chain was detected ten times or more. Its antigen is unknown. TCRdb passed the RT-PCR reads through MiXCR, listing each CDR3 protein once. This sample yields about 160,000 distinct CDR3 sequences, of which approximately 10% are seen a single time; 9.5% to 15% belongs to the top ten. The data originate from a study of response to subunit inactivated influenza vaccine. Study results and caveats: Authors suggested seasonal influenza vaccinations each recruit few new T cells.

The germline V gene encodes CDR1 SGHVS and CDR2 FNYEAQ. The CDR3 runs 13 residues. V was pared by 1 base and J by 7 bases, with 8 bases between. The receptor's source is a man aged 50 to 60 who received an inactivated influenza vaccine. The chain has TRBV7-6 and TRBJ2-1; possibly TRBD1 for D (6 bases). Sample: non-naive T cells sorted from PBMCs, taken roughly 46 days after vaccination. The DNA for the CDR3 is TGTGCCAGCAGCTTAGACAGGGCTAATGAGCAGTTCTTC. It is translated as CASSLDRANEQFF.